This T cell receptor beta chain was captured by sequencing in a study of blood T cells in healthy people across ages. Approximately 9 milliliters was the volume of peripheral blood drawn from each donor. Then a second PCR, running roughly 7 to 11 cycles, was carried out with a sample-barcoded 5' primer and a J-beta primer mix. The authors tagged each cDNA molecule using a template-switch adaptor with 12 random nucleotides. TCRdb re-called the 5' RACE reads with MiXCR, one entry per CDR3 protein. The sample lists approximately 940,000 distinct CDR3 sequences, 40% to 60% occurring once. Sequencing used blood. The receptor was isolated from a man between 25 and 39 years old in good health.

CDR3 residues: CASSQGAGETYGYTF. In nucleotides, the CDR3 is TGCGCCAGCAGCCAAGGTGCAGGGGAGACCTATGGCTACACCTTC. The chain combines TRBV4-1 with TRBJ1-2; D is possibly TRBD1 (6 bases). The CDR3 is 15 amino acids. Trimming cost V 1 base and J 4 bases, with 13 bases left between them. Germline V CDR1 and CDR2: MGHRA, YSYEKL.